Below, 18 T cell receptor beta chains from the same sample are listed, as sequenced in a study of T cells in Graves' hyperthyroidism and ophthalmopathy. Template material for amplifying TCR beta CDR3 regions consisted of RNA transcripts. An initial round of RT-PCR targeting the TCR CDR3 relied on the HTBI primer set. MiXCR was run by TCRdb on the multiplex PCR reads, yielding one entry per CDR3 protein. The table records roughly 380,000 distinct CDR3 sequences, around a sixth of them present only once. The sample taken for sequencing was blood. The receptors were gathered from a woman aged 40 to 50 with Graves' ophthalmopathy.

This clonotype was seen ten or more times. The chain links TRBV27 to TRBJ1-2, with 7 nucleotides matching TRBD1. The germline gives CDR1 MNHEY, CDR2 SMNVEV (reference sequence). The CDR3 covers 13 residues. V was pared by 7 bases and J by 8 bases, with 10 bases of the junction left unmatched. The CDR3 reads CASTRTGLSGYTF. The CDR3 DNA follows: TGTGCCAGCACTAGGACAGGCCTGTCAGGCTACACCTTC.

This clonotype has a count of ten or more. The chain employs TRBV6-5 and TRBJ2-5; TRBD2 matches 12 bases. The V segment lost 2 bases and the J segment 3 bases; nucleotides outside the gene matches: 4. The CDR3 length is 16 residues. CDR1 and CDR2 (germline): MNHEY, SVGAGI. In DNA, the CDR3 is TGTGCCAGCAGTTACCCTCTAGCGGGGGGGGAAGAGACCCAGTACTTC. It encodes CASSYPLAGGEETQYF.

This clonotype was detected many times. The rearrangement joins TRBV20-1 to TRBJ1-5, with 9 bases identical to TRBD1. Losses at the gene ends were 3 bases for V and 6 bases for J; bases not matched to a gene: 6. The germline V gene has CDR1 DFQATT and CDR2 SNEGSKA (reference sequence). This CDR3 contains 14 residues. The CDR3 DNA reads TGCAGTGCTAGCGGGGGACAGGGTTTTCAGCCCCAGCATTTT. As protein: CSASGGQGFQPQHF.

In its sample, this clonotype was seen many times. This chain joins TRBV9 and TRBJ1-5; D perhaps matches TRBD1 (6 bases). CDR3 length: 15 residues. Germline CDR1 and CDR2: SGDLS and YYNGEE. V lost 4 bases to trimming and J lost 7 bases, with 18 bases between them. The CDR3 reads CASSSGQLNRQPQHF. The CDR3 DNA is TGTGCCAGCAGCTCTGGACAGCTGAATCGCCAGCCCCAGCATTTT.

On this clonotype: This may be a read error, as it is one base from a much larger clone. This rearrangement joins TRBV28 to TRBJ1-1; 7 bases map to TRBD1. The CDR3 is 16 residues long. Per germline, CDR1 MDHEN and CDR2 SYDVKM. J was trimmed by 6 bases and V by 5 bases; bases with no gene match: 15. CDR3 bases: TGTGCCAGCAGTCCGCAATTGGGACAGCCGTACTCTGAAGCTTTCTTT. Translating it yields CASSPQLGQPYSEAFF. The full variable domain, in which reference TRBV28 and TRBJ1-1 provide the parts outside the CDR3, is DVKVTQSSRYLVKRTGEKVFLECVQDMDHENMFWYRQDPGLGLRLIYFSYDVKMKEKGDIPEGYSVSREKKERFSLILESASTNQTSMYLCASSPQLGQPYSEAFFGQGTRLTVV.

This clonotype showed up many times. CDR3 sequence reads: CASSSGPQRDSPLHF. The CDR3 coding sequence is TGCGCCAGCAGCTCGGGCCCCCAGAGGGATTCACCCCTCCACTTT. The chain combines TRBV5-1 with TRBJ1-6; D gene uncertain. Germline V lookup: CDR1 SGHRS, CDR2 YFSETQ. CDR3 length: 15 amino acids. Trimming removed 3 bases from V and 8 bases from J, with 15 bases in between.

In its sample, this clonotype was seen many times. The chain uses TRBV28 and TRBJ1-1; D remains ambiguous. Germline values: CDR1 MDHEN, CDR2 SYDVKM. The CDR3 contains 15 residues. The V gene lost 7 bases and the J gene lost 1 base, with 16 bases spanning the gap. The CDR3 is CASTLEASRNTEAFF. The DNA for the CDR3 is TGTGCCAGCACCCTCGAGGCGTCGAGGAACACTGAAGCTTTCTTT.

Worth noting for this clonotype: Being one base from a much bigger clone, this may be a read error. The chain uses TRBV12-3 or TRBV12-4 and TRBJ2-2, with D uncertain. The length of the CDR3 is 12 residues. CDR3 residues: CAGSPYTGELFF. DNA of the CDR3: TGTGCCGGCAGTCCCTACACCGGGGAGCTGTTTTTT.

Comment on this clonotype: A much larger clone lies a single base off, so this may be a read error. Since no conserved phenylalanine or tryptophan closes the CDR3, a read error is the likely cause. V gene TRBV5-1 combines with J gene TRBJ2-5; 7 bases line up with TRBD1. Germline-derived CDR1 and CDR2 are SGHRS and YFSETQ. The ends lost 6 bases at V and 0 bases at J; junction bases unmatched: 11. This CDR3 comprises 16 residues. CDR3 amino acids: CASTKRPTGYQETQYL. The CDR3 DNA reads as TGCGCCAGCACGAAGAGACCGACAGGGTACCAAGAGACCCAGTACCTC.

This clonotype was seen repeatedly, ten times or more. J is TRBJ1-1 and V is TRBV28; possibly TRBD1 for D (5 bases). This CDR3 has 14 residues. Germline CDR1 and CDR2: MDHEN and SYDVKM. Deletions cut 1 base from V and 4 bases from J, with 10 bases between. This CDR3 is CASSLLQGGTEAFF. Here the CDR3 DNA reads TGTGCCAGCAGTTTATTGCAGGGTGGCACTGAAGCTTTCTTT.

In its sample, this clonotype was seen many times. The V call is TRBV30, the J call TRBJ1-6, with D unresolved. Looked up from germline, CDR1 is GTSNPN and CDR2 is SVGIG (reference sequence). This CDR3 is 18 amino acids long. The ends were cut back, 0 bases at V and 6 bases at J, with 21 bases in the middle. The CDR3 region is CAWSVRAGWGVSNSPLHF. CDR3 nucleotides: TGTGCCTGGAGTGTAAGGGCAGGCTGGGGTGTTTCTAATTCACCCCTCCACTTT.

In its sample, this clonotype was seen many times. For the CDR3, the DNA is TGTGCCAGCAGGTCACAGGGGATGGGAGGTTATTACGAGCAGTACTTC. Translated, it gives CASRSQGMGGYYEQYF. The chain combines TRBV28 with TRBJ2-7; D is possibly TRBD1 (7 bases). The V end was cut by 6 bases, the J end by 4 bases, with 22 bases between. The CDR3 is 16 residues long. Germline V gene sequence: CDR1 MDHEN, CDR2 SYDVKM. The full variable domain, its missing parts supplied by reference TRBV28 and TRBJ2-7, is DVKVTQSSRYLVKRTGEKVFLECVQDMDHENMFWYRQDPGLGLRLIYFSYDVKMKEKGDIPEGYSVSREKKERFSLILESASTNQTSMYLCASRSQGMGGYYEQYFGPGTRLTVT.

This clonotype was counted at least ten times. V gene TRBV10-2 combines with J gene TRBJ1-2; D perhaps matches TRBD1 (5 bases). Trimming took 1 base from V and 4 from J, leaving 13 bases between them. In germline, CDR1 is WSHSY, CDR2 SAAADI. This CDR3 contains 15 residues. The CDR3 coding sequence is TGCGCCAGCAGTGAGTTAGCAGGGAGCGGCTATGGCTACACCTTC. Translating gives CASSELAGSGYGYTF.

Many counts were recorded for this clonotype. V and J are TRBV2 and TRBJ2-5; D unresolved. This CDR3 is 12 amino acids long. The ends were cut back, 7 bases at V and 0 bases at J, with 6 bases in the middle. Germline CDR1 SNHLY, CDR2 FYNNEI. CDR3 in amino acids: CASKGHQETQYF. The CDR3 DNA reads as TGTGCCAGCAAAGGACACCAAGAGACCCAGTACTTC.

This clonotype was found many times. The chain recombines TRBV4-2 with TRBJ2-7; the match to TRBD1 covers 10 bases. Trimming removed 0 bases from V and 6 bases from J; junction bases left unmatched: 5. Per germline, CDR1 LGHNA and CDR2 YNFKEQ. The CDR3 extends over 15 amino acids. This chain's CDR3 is CASSQETGGFSEQYF. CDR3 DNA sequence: TGTGCCAGCAGCCAAGAGACAGGGGGCTTCTCCGAGCAGTACTTC.

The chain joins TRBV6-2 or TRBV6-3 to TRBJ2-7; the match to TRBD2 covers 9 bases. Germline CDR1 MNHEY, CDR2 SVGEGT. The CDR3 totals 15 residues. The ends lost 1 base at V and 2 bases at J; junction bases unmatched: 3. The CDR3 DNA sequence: TGTGCCAGCAGTTACTGGCGGGAGGGGGCCTACGAGCAGTACTTC. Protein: CASSYWREGAYEQYF.

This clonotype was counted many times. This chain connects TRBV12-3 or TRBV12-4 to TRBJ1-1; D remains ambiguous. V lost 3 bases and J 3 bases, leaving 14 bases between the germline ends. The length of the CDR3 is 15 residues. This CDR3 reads CASSFVPMRDTEAFF. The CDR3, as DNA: TGTGCCAGCAGTTTCGTGCCCATGAGGGACACTGAAGCTTTCTTT.

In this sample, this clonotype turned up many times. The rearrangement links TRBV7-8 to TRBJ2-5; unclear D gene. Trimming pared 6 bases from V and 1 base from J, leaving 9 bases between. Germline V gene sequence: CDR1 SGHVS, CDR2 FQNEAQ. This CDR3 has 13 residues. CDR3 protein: CASSRLIQETQYF. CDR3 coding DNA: TGTGCCAGCAGTCGACTTATCCAAGAGACCCAGTACTTC.